The rows below give T cell receptor beta chains drawn from one sample of a study of shared T cell receptors in the human thymus. TCRdb keeps only in-frame clones here, not all; method: immunoSEQ multiplex PCR. In the table there are 600,000 or so clones, around 87% of which are singletons. These sequences were also reported in another study, on human thymus T cells.

Material: thymocytes. The receptors were gathered from a boy less than two years old with a congenital heart defect. CDR3s include the opening cysteine and the closing phenylalanine or tryptophan. The order of the fields is J gene, D gene, clone size, V gene, CDR3 DNA, CDR3 protein. A D gene is named only where the DNA matches it firmly. Size is omitted from some rows. Given values are once, few, many or a class for expanded clones.

>TRBJ2-2|-|-|TRBV5-6
TGTGCCAGCAGCCTGGCCAGGGAGAACACCGGGGAGCTGTTTTTT
CASSLARENTGELFF
>TRBJ1-2|TRBD1|once|TRBV7-2
TGTGCCAGCAGCCGGGGACAGGGGGGGTGGTATGGCTACACCTTC
CASSRGQGGWYGYTF
>TRBJ2-7|-|-|TRBV28
TGTGCCAGCAAAGGGGGTCGATTCTACGAGCAGTACTTC
CASKGGRFYEQYF
>TRBJ2-2|TRBD2|-|TRBV4-1
TGCGCCAGCAGCCAAGTCCAGCGGGGGGGCCCCGGGGAGCTGTTTTTT
CASSQVQRGGPGELFF
>TRBJ1-3|-|-|TRBV5-1
TGCGCCAGCAGCTCTGGTAGCTCTGGAAACACCATATATTTT
CASSSGSSGNTIYF
>TRBJ1-1|TRBD1|few|TRBV2
TGTGCCAGCACTCCGGACAGGAGAGAATTCATGAACACTGAAGCTTTCTTT
CASTPDRREFMNTEAFF
>TRBJ2-7|-|-|TRBV4-3
TGCGCCAGCAGCCAAGATCTCATGGTGAAGCCCCCCTACGAGCAGTACTTC
CASSQDLMVKPPYEQYF
>TRBJ2-2|-|-|TRBV12-5
TGTGCTAGTGGTTTGGCCCACTACACCGGGGAGCTGTTTTTT
CASGLAHYTGELFF
>TRBJ2-7|TRBD1|-|TRBV25-1
TGTGCCAGCAGTGTCCACGAACAGGGGGTCTACGAGCAGTACTTC
CASSVHEQGVYEQYF
>TRBJ2-1|TRBD2|-|TRBV29-1
TGCAGCGTGGGACTAGCGGGAGGGTGGAATGAGCAGTTCTTC
CSVGLAGGWNEQFF
>TRBJ2-1|TRBD2|-|TRBV19
TGTGCCAGTAGTTTTCCGGGCGCGGGGGAGACCTACAATGAGCAGTTCTTC
CASSFPGAGETYNEQFF
>TRBJ2-3|-|-|TRBV28
TGTGCCAGCAGAAAGGGTGTAGCAAATAAAGCGGCAGATACGCAGTATTTT
CASRKGVANKAADTQYF
>TRBJ1-1|-|-|TRBV6-1
TGTGCCAGCAGTGAAGGACAGGCGGGGGGGAACACTGAAGCTTTCTTT
CASSEGQAGGNTEAFF
>TRBJ2-3|TRBD1|-|TRBV9
TGTGCCAGCAGCGCTACCCCGGGACAGGTCCCAGATACGCAGTATTTT
CASSATPGQVPDTQYF
>TRBJ2-2|-|-|TRBV4-1
TGCGCCAGCAGCCAAGAAAGGGGTGTGGGGCAGCAATTCAACACCGGGGAGCTGTTTTTT
CASSQERGVGQQFNTGELFF
>TRBJ2-7|-|-|TRBV30
TGTGCCTGGAGTATACGGCGGAGGGACTACGAGCAGTACTTC
CAWSIRRRDYEQYF
>TRBJ2-2|-|-|TRBV12-5
TGTGCTAGTGGTTTGGTACGGCCAGGGCGGTTCGGGGAGCTGTTTTTT
CASGLVRPGRFGELFF
>TRBJ2-7|TRBD2|once|TRBV10-3
TGTGCCATCACTAGCGGGAGGTATTACGAGCAGTACTTC
CAITSGRYYEQYF
>TRBJ1-2|-|-|TRBV27
TGTGCCAGCAGTTTGGGGCAGGGTGATGGCTACACCTTC
CASSLGQGDGYTF
>TRBJ1-1|TRBD1|-|TRBV12-5
TGTGCTAGTGGTCCGGGACAGGGGGCCACTGAAGCTTTCTTT
CASGPGQGATEAFF
>TRBJ1-1|TRBD1|-|TRBV4-1
TGCGCCAGCAGCCAGACAGGGGTGAACACTGAAGCTTTCTTT
CASSQTGVNTEAFF
>TRBJ2-7|TRBD2|-|TRBV4-2
TGTGCCAGCAGCCTCGGACTAGCGGGGGCGCTTCCCTACGAGCAGTACTTC
CASSLGLAGALPYEQYF
>TRBJ2-1|TRBD2|-|TRBV30
TGTGCCTGGAGTGTACGTATACTAGCGGGGGAAAATGAGCAGTTCTTC
CAWSVRILAGENEQFF
>TRBJ1-6|TRBD1|-|TRBV28
TGTGCCAGCAGTTCGCATCCCGCAGGGGGCTTTTCACCCCTCCACTTT
CASSSHPAGGFSPLHF
>TRBJ1-5|-|-|TRBV4-3
TGCGCCAGCAGCCAAGATCGTTGGCTTCAGCCCCAGCATTTT
CASSQDRWLQPQHF
>TRBJ2-7|-|-|TRBV28
TGTGCCAGCAGCACCGGGACAAGCCCCTACGAGCAGTACTTC
CASSTGTSPYEQYF
>TRBJ1-5|-|-|TRBV28
TGTGCCAGCAGACCTCGCACACAGCCCCAGCATTTT
CASRPRTQPQHF
>TRBJ2-7|TRBD2|-|TRBV2
TGTGCCAGCAGTGCACTAGCGGGAGTATCCTACGAGCAGTACTTC
CASSALAGVSYEQYF
>TRBJ2-3|TRBD2|-|TRBV7-6
TGTGCCAGCAGCTACCCGGGACTAGCGGGTGATACGCAGTATTTT
CASSYPGLAGDTQYF
>TRBJ2-7|TRBD2|-|TRBV6-1
TGTGCCAGCAGTGAACCTGGACTAGCAGTGAGATACGAGCAGTACTTC
CASSEPGLAVRYEQYF
>TRBJ2-7|-|-|TRBV27
TGTGCCAGCAGTTTCCCGACTAGGAGGGGCTACGAGCAGTACTTC
CASSFPTRRGYEQYF
>TRBJ1-1|TRBD1|-|TRBV5-6
TGTGCCAGCAGCCCCCCGCGAGGGGGCAAGTGGGTGACTGAAGCTTTCTTT
CASSPPRGGKWVTEAFF
>TRBJ2-1|-|-|TRBV2
TGTGCCAGCAGTGAAGTGGGGGGTCGGGGCTCCTACAATGAGCAGTTCTTC
CASSEVGGRGSYNEQFF
>TRBJ2-7|-|few|TRBV18
TGTGCCAGCTCACCTCCGGGAACAGTCTTAAGCTCCTACGAGCAGTACTTC
CASSPPGTVLSSYEQYF
>TRBJ2-7|-|-|TRBV7-6
TGTGCCAGCAGCTTAAAGAGGGCTAACGAGCAGTACTTC
CASSLKRANEQYF
>TRBJ2-7|TRBD1|-|TRBV10-3
TGTGCCATCAGTGAGTCTGCGGAAACAGGGGCCCTGAGGTGGCAGTACTTC
CAISESAETGALRWQYF
>TRBJ2-5|-|-|TRBV4-1
TGCGCCAGCAGCCAAGATAGGAGGAAGCACGAAGAGACCCAGTACTTC
CASSQDRRKHEETQYF
>TRBJ2-5|TRBD2|-|TRBV9
TGTGCCAGCAGCGTCATCGGGACTAGCGGAAAAGAGACCCAGTACTTC
CASSVIGTSGKETQYF
>TRBJ2-1|-|-|TRBV19
TGTGCCAGTAGTATAGTGGCGCTAGTCAATGAGCAGTTCTTC
CASSIVALVNEQFF
>TRBJ1-4|TRBD1|-|TRBV6-6
TGTGCCAGCAGTTACGGGACAGGTTTAAGTGAAAAACTGTTTTTT
CASSYGTGLSEKLFF
>TRBJ2-7|TRBD1|once|TRBV5-1
TGCGCCAGCAGCCTTGACAGGGACGAGCAGTACTTC
CASSLDRDEQYF
>TRBJ1-4|TRBD1|-|TRBV28
TGTGCCAGCAGTCCACCGGGACAGGGGCTAGAAAAACTGTTTTTT
CASSPPGQGLEKLFF
>TRBJ1-1|-|-|TRBV4-2
TGTGCCAGCAGCCAGATCAGGGAATCCATTCATTGGAGCCGAGAAGCTTTCTTT
CASSQIRESIHWSREAFF
>TRBJ1-6|-|-|TRBV11-2
TGTGCCAGCAGCTTAGTCCTAGGGCGGGGTAATTCACCCCTCCACTTT
CASSLVLGRGNSPLHF
>TRBJ1-6|-|once|TRBV28
TGTGCCAGCAGTGGGGCCGGAAATTCACCCCTCCACTTT
CASSGAGNSPLHF
>TRBJ2-7|-|-|TRBV27
TGTGCCAGCAGCCCAGACAGGTACGAGCAGTACTTC
CASSPDRYEQYF
>TRBJ1-1|-|-|TRBV5-6
TGTGCCAGCAGTTTCAGGAACACTGAAGCTTTCTTT
CASSFRNTEAFF
>TRBJ2-7|TRBD1|few|TRBV28
TGTGCCAGCAGTCGGGACAGGACCTACGAGCAGTACTTC
CASSRDRTYEQYF
>TRBJ1-2|TRBD1|-|TRBV7-2
TGTGCCAGCAGCCCGACGACAGGGGACGGCTACACCTTC
CASSPTTGDGYTF
>TRBJ2-7|-|few|TRBV28
TGTGCCAGCAGTCCCCGGGCTAGCACCGACTCCTACGAGCAGTACTTC
CASSPRASTDSYEQYF
>TRBJ2-7|TRBD1|-|TRBV6-6
TGTGCCAGCAGTCATTTCGACAGGGGGCCCCGCTACGAGCAGTACTTC
CASSHFDRGPRYEQYF